The entry below describes one T cell receptor (beta chain). Antigen specificity is unknown. A read error may produce the germline difference seen at one junction end. The data stem from a study of blood T cell dynamics during melanoma immunotherapy. Turning to the study itself: First-line therapy was either pembrolizumab or nivolumab with ipilimumab for metastatic melanoma. Findings and limits, study-wide: Clones driving repertoire changes may be melanoma-specific or general immune activation.

Time point indicated: week 3, after first cycle of checkpoint inhibitor. At 12 weeks after first infusion, RECIST 1.1 defined response for most patients. The assay was immunoSEQ multiplex PCR, and TCRdb's table has in-frame clones only and misses some. This sample has roughly 4,200 clones; roughly 90% occur once, and the top ten carry roughly 4%. This receptor was identified in a human donor with melanoma. The specimen comprised blood, sampled from a patient treated with checkpoint blockade.

The CDR3 here is CASSQTRLATTRYF. CDR3 coding DNA: TGCGCCAGCAGCCAAACGCGGCTAGCGACGACCCGGTACTTC. The chain is built from TRBV4-1 and TRBJ2-5, with a possible D match to TRBD2 (6 bases). The germline gives CDR1 MGHRA, CDR2 YSYEKL. This CDR3 has 14 amino acids.